This T cell receptor (beta chain) appears in the sequencing data of a study of beta chain features in type 1 diabetes. V lost 3 bases and J 4 bases, leaving 9 bases between the germline ends. Germline CDR1 reads SQVTM; CDR2 reads ANQGSEA. This CDR3 is 12 amino acids long. This clone was recorded many times. The antigen is undetermined. General study results and limits: At VDJ recombination sites, type 1 diabetes patients had fewer insertions and more deleted nucleotides.

TCRB transcripts that were expressed got sequenced, as all of the isolated RNA had been reverse transcribed. Sequencing was performed with immunoSEQ multiplex PCR; in TCRdb, only in-frame clones are kept and a portion is missing. The table records about 360,000 clones, about 12% of them present only once. The origin of this receptor is a man aged 18 to 30 in good health. This chain connects TRBV29-1 to TRBJ1-2; D unclear. Sequencing used naive CD4+ T cells from blood. CDR3 DNA sequence: TGCAGCGTTGAGTACTCTACCTATGGCTACACCTTC. This gives the protein CSVEYSTYGYTF.